This T cell receptor beta chain was observed in a study of T cell repertoires in cytomegalovirus infection. The overall study: Public TCR beta signatures marked donors with CMV infection and the matching HLA. Points from the study as a whole: HLA-C-restricted, CMV-specific TCR beta clonotypes were dominant ex vivo.

Only a few counts were recorded for this clonotype. The antigen remains undetermined. The CDR3 loop spans 13 amino acids. Deletions cut 10 bases from V and 5 bases from J, with 17 bases between. In germline, CDR1 is MNHEY, CDR2 SVGEGT. TCRdb re-analysed the reads in MiXCR, keeping a single row per CDR3 protein. The sample carries more than 300,000 distinct CDR3 sequences, about 35% recorded once. This chain uses TRBV6-2 or TRBV6-3 with TRBJ1-1; D is unclear. The TCR comes from a human donor in good health (CMV status not recorded). Some clones in this sample may be carry-over from other donors' samples. This sample comprised cultured PBMCs, obtained from culture after CMV antigen stimulation. CDR3 in DNA: TGTGCCACCACCGAGGGCGTGAGTACTGAAGCTTTCTTT. Protein sequence: CATTEGVSTEAFF.